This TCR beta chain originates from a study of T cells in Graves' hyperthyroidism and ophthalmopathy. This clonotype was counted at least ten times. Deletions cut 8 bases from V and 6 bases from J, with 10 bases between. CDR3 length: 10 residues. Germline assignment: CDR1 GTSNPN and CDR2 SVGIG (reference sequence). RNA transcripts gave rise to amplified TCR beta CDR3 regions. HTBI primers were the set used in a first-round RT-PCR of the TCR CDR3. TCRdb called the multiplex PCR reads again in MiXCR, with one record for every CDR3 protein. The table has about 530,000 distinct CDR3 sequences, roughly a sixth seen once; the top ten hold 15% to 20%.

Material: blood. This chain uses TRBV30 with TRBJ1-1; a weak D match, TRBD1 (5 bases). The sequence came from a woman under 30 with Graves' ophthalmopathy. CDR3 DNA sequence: TGTGCCGGGACCGAGGCTGAAGCTTTCTTT. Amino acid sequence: CAGTEAEAFF.